This T cell receptor beta chain was obtained from a study of blood T cell repertoires in COVID-19. For the study at large: T cells, B-cell-depleted T cells, or PBMCs supplied cDNA or gDNA.

Original analysis: Estimated nucleated cell counts came from reference gene primer amplification. Profiled with immunoSEQ multiplex PCR; TCRdb holds only in-frame clones, not every one. V, J and clone size are taken as reported in that table, and D and trimming were inferred from the DNA itself. This table has about 100,000 clones, around 90% appearing once. The germline gives CDR1 LGHDT, CDR2 YNNKEL (reference sequence). Trimming cost V 6 bases and J 5 bases; bases outside gene matches: 14. This CDR3 is 16 amino acids long. The source material was peripheral blood. The source of this sequence is a human donor in a cohort sampled during active COVID-19. The chain couples TRBV3-1 (or the pseudogene TRBV3-2) to TRBJ2-5; 8 positions match TRBD1. The CDR3 coding sequence is TGTGCCAGCAGACCGGGGCGCAGGGGGCTGCATGAGACCCAGTACTTC. It specifies CASRPGRRGLHETQYF.